The entry that follows covers one T cell receptor beta chain sequence. In the original analysis: The assay estimated nucleated cells by amplifying reference gene primers. The repertoire was sequenced with immunoSEQ multiplex PCR; TCRdb's copy has only in-frame clones and lacks some. The V and J calls and the clone size are those of that table, but D and trimming were determined from the DNA. This table has around 50,000 clones, 84% appearing once. V trimming: 7 bases; J trimming: 4 bases; junction bases outside the gene matches: 14. The length of the CDR3 is 16 residues. CDR1 and CDR2 from the germline V gene are LNHDA and SQIVND (reference sequence). The data derive from a study of blood T cell repertoires in COVID-19. As for the study in general: COVID-19 samples, acute and convalescent, were from the United States, Italy and Spain. PBMCs, B-cell-depleted T cells, or T cells were the source of the cDNA or gDNA that made up the material.

V is TRBV19 and J is TRBJ1-1; TRBD1 matches at 8 bases. The sequenced sample was peripheral blood. The sequence was collected from a human donor in a cohort sampled during active COVID-19. The CDR3 bases are TGTGCCAGTAAGACGTTACTCGGACAGGGCCCCACTGAAGCTTTCTTT. Protein product: CASKTLLGQGPTEAFF.